The sequence of this T cell receptor (beta chain) was determined in a study of shared clonotypes between healthy human individuals. Cells designated naive CD8 were CD45RO-negative and were positively selected for CCR7, with terminally differentiated effector memory CD45RA+ cells excluded. Replicate PCRs from sorted subsets contained approximately 190 ng DNA, which is tens of thousands of T cell genomes. Sequencing was performed with immunoSEQ multiplex PCR; in TCRdb, only in-frame clones are kept and a portion is missing. Of 550,000 to 650,000 clones in the sample, roughly 95% were seen once. The sequencing input was naive CD8+ T cells sorted from blood. The sequence was collected from a woman aged 25-40 years in good health.

The CDR3 DNA is TGTGCCTGGAGTGTAATGGGCACTGAAGCTTTCTTT. Protein product: CAWSVMGTEAFF. The chain has TRBV30 and TRBJ1-1, with D hard to call. V shed 0 bases and J shed 4 bases, with 6 bases lying between them. This CDR3 has 12 residues. In germline, CDR1 is GTSNPN, CDR2 SVGIG (reference sequence).